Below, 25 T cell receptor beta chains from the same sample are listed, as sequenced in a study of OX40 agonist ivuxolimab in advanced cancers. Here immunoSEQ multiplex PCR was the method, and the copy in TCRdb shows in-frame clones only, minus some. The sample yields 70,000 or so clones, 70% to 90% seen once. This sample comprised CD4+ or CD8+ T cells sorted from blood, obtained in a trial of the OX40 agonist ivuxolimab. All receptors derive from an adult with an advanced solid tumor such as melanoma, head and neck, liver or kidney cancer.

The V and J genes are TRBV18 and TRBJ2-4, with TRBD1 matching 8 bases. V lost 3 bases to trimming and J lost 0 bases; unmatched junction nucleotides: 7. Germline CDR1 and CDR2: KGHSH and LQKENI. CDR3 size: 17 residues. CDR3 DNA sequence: TGTGCCAGCTCACCCGAGGACAGGGAAAAAGCCAAAAACATTCAGTACTTC. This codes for CASSPEDREKAKNIQYF.

Here the CDR3 reads CASSPLPPNQGSYEQYF. The CDR3 region has the DNA TGTGCCAGCTCACCGCTCCCCCCCAACCAGGGCTCCTACGAGCAGTACTTC. This chain links TRBV18 with TRBJ2-7; weak D call: TRBD1 (5 bases). From germline, CDR1 is KGHSH and CDR2 LQKENI. This CDR3 has 17 residues. The V gene lost 3 bases and the J gene lost 0 bases, with 18 bases spanning the gap.

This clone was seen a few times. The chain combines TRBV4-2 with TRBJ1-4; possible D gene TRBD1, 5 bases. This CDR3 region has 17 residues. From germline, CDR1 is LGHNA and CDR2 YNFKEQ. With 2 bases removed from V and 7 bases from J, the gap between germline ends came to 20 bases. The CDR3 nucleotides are TGTGCCAGCAGCCAACCCACCTCCGGGGGAAACGGTGAAAAACTGTTTTTT. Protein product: CASSQPTSGGNGEKLFF.

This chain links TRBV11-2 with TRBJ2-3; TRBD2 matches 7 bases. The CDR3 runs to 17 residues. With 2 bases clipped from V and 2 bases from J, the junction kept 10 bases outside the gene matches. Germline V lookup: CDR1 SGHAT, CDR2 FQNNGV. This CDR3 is CASSLQGLPRPTDTQYF. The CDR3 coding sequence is TGTGCCAGCAGCTTACAGGGACTACCAAGGCCCACAGATACGCAGTATTTT.

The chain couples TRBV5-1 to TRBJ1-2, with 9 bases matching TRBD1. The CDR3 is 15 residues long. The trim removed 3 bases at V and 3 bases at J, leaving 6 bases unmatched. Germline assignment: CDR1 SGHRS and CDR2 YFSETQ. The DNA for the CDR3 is TGCGCCAGCAGCTCCCGAACAGGGGGCGACTATGGCTACACCTTC. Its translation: CASSSRTGGDYGYTF. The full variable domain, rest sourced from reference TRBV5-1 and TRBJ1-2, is KAGVTQTPRYLIKTRGQQVTLSCSPISGHRSVSWYQQTPGQGLQFLFEYFSETQRNKGNFPGRFSGRQFSNSRSEMNVSTLELGDSALYLCASSSRTGGDYGYTFGSGTRLTVV.

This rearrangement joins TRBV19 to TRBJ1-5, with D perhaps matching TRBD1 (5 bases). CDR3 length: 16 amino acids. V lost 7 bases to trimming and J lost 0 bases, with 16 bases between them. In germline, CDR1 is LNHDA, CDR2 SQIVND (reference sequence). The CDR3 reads CASKARGATSNQPQHF. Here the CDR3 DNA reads TGTGCCAGTAAGGCCCGAGGGGCTACTAGCAATCAGCCCCAGCATTTT.

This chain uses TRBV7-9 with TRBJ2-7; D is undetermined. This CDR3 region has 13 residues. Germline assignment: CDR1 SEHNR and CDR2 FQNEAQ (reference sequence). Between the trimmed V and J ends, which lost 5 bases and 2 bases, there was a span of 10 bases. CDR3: CASSPGRTYEQYF. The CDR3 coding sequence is TGTGCCAGCAGCCCTGGCAGAACCTACGAGCAGTACTTC.

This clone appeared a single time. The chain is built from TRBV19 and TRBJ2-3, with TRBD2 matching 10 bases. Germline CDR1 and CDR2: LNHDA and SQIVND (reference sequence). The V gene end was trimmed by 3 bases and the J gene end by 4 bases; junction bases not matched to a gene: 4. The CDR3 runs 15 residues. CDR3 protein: CASSITSGVPDTQYF. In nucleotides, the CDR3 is TGTGCCAGTAGTATCACTAGCGGGGTCCCAGATACGCAGTATTTT. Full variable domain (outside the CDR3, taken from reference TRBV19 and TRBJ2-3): DGGITQSPKYLFRKEGQNVTLSCEQNLNHDAMYWYRQDPGQGLRLIYYSQIVNDFQKGDIAEGYSVSREKKESFPLTVTSAQKNPTAFYLCASSITSGVPDTQYFGPGTRLTVL.

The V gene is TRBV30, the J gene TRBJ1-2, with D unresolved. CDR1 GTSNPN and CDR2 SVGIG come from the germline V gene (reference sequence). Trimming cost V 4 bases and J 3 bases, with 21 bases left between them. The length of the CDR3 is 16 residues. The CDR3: CAWKVASGSFDYGYTF. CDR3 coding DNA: TGTGCCTGGAAGGTGGCGTCGGGATCATTCGACTATGGCTACACCTTC.

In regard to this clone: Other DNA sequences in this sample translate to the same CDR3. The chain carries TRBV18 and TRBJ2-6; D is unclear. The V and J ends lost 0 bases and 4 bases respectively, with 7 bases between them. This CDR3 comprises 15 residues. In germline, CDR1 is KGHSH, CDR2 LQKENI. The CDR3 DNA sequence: TGTGCCAGCTCACCACCCGGGCGAGGGGCCAACGTCCTGACTTTC. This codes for CASSPPGRGANVLTF.

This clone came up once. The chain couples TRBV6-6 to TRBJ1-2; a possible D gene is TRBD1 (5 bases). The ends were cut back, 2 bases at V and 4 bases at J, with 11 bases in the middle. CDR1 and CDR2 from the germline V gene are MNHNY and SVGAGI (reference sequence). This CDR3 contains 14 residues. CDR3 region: CASSYGGIGYGYTF. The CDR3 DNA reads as TGTGCCAGCAGTTACGGGGGAATAGGCTATGGCTACACCTTC.

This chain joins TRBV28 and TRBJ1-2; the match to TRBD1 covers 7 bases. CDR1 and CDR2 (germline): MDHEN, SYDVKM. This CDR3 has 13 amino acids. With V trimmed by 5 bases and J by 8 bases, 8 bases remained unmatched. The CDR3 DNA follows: TGTGCCAGCAGTAACGCAGGGGGGACGGGCTACACCTTC. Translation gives CASSNAGGTGYTF.

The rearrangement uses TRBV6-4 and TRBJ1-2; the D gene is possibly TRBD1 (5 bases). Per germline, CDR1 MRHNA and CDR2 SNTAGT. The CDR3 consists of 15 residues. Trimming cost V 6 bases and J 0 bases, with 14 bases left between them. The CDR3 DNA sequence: TGTGCCAGCAGCTTAAAAACAGGAACTAACTATGGCTACACCTTC. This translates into CASSLKTGTNYGYTF.

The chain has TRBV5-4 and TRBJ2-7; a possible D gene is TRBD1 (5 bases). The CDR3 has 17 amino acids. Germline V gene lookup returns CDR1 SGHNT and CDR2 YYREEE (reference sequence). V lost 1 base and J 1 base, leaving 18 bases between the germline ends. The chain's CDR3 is CASSLSGLAGISYEQYF. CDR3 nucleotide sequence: TGTGCCAGCAGCTTGTCGGGCCTCGCAGGGATTTCCTACGAGCAGTACTTC.

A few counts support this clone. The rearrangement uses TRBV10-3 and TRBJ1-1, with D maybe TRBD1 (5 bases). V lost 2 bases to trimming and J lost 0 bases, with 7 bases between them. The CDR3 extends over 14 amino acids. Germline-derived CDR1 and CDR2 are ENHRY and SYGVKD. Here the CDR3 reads CAISEPTVNTEAFF. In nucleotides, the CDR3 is TGTGCCATCAGTGAGCCGACAGTGAACACTGAAGCTTTCTTT.

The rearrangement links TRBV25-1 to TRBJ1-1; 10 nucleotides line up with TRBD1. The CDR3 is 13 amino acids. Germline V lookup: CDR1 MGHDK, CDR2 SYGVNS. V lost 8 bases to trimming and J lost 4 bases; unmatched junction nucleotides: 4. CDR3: CASSDRGLTEAFF. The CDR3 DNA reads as TGTGCCAGCTCCGACAGGGGGCTCACTGAAGCTTTCTTT. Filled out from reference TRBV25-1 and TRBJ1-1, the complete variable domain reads EADIYQTPRYLVIGTGKKITLECSQTMGHDKMYWYQQDPGMELHLIHYSYGVNSTEKGDLSSESTVSRIRTEHFPLTLESARPSHTSQYLCASSDRGLTEAFFGQGTRLTVV.

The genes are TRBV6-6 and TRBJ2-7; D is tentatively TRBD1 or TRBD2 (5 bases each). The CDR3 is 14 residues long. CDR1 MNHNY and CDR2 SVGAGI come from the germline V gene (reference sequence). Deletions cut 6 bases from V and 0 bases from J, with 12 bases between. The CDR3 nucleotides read TGTGCCAGCAGCCGGGACCTCAACTCCTACGAGCAGTACTTC. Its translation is CASSRDLNSYEQYF.

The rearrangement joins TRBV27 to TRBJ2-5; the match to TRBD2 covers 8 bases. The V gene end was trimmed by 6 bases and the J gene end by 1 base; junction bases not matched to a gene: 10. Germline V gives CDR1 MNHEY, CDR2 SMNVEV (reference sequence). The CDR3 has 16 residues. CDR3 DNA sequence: TGTGCCAGCAGGACCTGGAGCGGGGGCCCCCAAGAGACCCAGTACTTC. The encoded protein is CASRTWSGGPQETQYF.

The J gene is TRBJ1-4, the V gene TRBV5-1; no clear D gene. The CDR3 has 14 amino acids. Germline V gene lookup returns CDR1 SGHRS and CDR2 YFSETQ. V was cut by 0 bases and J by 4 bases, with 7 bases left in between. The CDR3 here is CASSLDSLNEKLFF. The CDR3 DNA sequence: TGCGCCAGCAGCTTGGACAGCCTTAATGAAAAACTGTTTTTT.

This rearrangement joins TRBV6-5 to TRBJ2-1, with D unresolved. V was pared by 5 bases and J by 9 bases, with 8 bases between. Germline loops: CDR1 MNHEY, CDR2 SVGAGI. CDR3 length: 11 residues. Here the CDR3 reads CASSGPGEQFF. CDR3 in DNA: TGTGCCAGCAGTGGACCCGGTGAGCAGTTCTTC.

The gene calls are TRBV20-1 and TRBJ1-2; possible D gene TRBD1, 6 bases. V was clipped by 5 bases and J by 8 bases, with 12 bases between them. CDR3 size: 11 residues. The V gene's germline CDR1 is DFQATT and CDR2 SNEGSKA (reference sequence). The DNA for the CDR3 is TGCAGTGCTGGGGGGCCGGGAGGCTACACCTTC. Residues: CSAGGPGGYTF.

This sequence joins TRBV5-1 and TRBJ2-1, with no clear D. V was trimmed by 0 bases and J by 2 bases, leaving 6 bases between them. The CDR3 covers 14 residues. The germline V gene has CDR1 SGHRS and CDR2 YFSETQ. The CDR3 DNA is TGCGCCAGCAGCTTGGGGGCACCCTACAATGAGCAGTTCTTC. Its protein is CASSLGAPYNEQFF.

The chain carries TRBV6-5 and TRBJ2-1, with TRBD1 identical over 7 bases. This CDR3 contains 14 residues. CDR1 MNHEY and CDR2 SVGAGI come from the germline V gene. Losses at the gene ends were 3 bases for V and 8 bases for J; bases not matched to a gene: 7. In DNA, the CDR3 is TGTGCCAGCAGTTATCCCGACAGGGTCTATGAGCAGTTCTTC. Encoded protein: CASSYPDRVYEQFF.

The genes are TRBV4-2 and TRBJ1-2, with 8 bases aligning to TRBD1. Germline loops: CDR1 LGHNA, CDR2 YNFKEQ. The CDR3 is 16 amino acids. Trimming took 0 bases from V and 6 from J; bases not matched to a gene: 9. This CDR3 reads CASSQDLDRGGDGYTF. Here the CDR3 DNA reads TGTGCCAGCAGCCAAGATCTCGACAGGGGAGGAGATGGCTACACCTTC.

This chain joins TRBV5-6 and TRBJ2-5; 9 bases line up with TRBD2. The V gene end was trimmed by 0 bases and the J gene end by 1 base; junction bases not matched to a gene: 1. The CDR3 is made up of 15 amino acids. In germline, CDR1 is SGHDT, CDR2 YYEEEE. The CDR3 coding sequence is TGTGCCAGCAGCTTGGAGCGGGGGGTCCAAGAGACCCAGTACTTC. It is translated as CASSLERGVQETQYF. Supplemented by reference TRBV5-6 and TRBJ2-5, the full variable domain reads DAGVTQSPTHLIKTRGQQVTLRCSPKSGHDTVSWYQQALGQGPQFIFQYYEEEERQRGNFPDRFSGHQFPNYSSELNVNALLLGDSALYLCASSLERGVQETQYFGPGTRLLVL.